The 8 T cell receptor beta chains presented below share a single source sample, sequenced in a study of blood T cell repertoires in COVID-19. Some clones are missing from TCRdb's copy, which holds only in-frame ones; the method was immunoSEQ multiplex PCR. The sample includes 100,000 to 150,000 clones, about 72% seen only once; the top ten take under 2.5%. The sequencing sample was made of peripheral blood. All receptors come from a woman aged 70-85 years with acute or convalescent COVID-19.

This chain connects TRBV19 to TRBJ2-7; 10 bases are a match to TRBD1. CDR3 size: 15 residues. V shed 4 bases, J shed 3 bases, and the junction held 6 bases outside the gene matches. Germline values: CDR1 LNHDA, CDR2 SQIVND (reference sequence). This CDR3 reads CASSTLGTGDYEQYF. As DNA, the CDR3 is TGTGCCAGTAGTACCCTCGGGACAGGGGACTACGAGCAGTACTTC.

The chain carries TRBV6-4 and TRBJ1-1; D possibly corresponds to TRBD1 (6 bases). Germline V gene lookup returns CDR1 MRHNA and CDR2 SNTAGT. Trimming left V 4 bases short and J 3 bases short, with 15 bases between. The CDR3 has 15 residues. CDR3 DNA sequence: TGTGCCAGCAGTGCTTCTCCGGGACAACACACTGAAGCTTTCTTT. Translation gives CASSASPGQHTEAFF.

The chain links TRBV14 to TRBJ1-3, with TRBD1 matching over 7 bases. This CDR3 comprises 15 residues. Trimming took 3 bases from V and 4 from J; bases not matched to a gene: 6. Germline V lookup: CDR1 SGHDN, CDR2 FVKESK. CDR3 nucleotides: TGTGCCAGCAGCCATGGTGGAGGGGGCGGAAACACCATATATTTT. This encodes CASSHGGGGGNTIYF.

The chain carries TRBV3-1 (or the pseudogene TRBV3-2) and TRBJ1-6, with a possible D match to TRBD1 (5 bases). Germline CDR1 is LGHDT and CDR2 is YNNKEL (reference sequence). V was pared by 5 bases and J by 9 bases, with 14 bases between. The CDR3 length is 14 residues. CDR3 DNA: TGTGCCAGCAGCAAGACAGCAAAAGGTTCACCCCTCCACTTT. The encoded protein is CASSKTAKGSPLHF.

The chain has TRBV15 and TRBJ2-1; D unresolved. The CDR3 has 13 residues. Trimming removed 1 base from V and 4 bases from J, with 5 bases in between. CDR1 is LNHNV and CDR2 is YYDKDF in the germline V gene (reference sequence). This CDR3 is CATSRVRYNEQFF. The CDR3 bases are TGTGCCACCAGCAGAGTGAGATACAATGAGCAGTTCTTC.

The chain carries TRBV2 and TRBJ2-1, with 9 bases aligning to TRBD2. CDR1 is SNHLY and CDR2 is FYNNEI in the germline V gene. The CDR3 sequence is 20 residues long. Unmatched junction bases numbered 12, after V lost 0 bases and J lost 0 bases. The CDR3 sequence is CASSEARGGNYAISYNEQFF. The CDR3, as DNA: TGTGCCAGCAGTGAAGCGCGGGGGGGGAATTATGCCATCTCCTACAATGAGCAGTTCTTC.

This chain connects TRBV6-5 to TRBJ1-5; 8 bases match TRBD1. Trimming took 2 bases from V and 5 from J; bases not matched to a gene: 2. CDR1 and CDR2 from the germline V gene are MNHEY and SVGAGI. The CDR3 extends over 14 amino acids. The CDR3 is CASSYGTGHQPQHF. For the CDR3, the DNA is TGTGCCAGCAGTTACGGGACAGGCCATCAGCCCCAGCATTTT.

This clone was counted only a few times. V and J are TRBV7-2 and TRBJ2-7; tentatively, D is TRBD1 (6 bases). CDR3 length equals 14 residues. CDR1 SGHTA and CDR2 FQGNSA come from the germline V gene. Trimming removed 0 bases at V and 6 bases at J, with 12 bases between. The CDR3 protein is CASSLATGISEQYF. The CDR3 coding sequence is TGTGCCAGCAGCTTAGCCACAGGGATTTCCGAGCAGTACTTC.